The present T cell receptor (beta chain) was sequenced within a study of blood T cells in healthy people across ages. Findings and caveats of the study: The study found TCR beta diversity correlated strongly with naive T cell percentage.

This clonotype was detected a few times. The antigen remains unidentified. A J-beta primer mix and a sample-barcoded 5' primer were used in a second PCR of about 7 to 12 cycles. MiXCR, run by TCRdb on the 5' RACE reads, gives a single entry per CDR3 protein. The repertoire holds fewer than 800,000 distinct CDR3 sequences, with around 21% as singletons. Germline CDR1 SGHVS, CDR2 FQNEAQ. The CDR3 length is 15 residues. V lost 5 bases to trimming and J lost 0 bases, with 11 bases between them. This sequence joins TRBV7-8 and TRBJ2-4; no definite D call. The sample taken for sequencing was blood. The source is a man aged 70 or older in good health. The CDR3 DNA follows: TGTGCCAGCAGCCCCCGTATTCTAGCCAAAAACATTCAGTACTTC. This gives the protein CASSPRILAKNIQYF.